This TCR beta chain was observed in a study of shared clonotypes between healthy human individuals. Only Caucasian adults living in Nashville, Tennessee made up the donor group. CD4+ cells were split into CD45RA+ naive and CD45RA-negative memory subsets. The data were produced by immunoSEQ multiplex PCR, yet TCRdb's version contains in-frame clones alone and is incomplete. Here the sample spans 640,000 or so clones, roughly 78% being singletons. As for this clone: With only one base between it and a far larger clone, this is likely a read error.

This clonotype was obtained from a woman in her 30s in good health. The sequenced material came from memory CD4+ T cells sorted from blood. Regarding subset: CD45RA-negative fraction.

CDR3: CSVGTNLGLQETQYF. DNA for the CDR3: TGCAGCGTTGGGACCAACTTGGGACTCCAAGAGACCCAGTACTTC. The chain links TRBV29-1 to TRBJ2-5; maybe TRBD2 (6 bases). Germline lookup yields CDR1 SQVTM and CDR2 ANQGSEA. Trimming removed 4 bases from V and 1 base from J, with 16 bases in between. This CDR3 region has 15 residues.